This is a list of T cell receptor beta chains from one sample in a study of blood T cell repertoires in COVID-19. TCRdb's copy holds only in-frame clones and misses some; the assay was immunoSEQ multiplex PCR. Of over 70,000 clones listed, about 86% are singletons. Input material: peripheral blood. Receptor source: a human donor in a cohort sampled during active COVID-19. Both conserved end residues are part of each CDR3. The D gene is left open where the match is weak. Clone size is not always given. Where it is, it says once, few, many or a class for expanded clones.

TRBV4-1	-	once	TRBJ1-5	TGCGCCAGCAGCCAAGTCACAGGCAGTCAGCCCCAGCATTTT	CASSQVTGSQPQHF
TRBV10-2	TRBD1	few	TRBJ1-2	TGCGCCAGCAGTGAGGGACAGGGAACGGTCACCTTC	CASSEGQGTVTF
TRBV3-1/TRBV3-2	TRBD1	-	TRBJ1-2	TGTGCCAGCAGCCTATGGGACAGGGAGGACTATGGCTACACCTTC	CASSLWDREDYGYTF
TRBV4-2	-	medium-sized	TRBJ2-1	TGTGCCAGCAGCCAAGGTCGCCAGGAGCAGTTCTTC	CASSQGRQEQFF
TRBV18	-	-	TRBJ2-3	TGTGCCAGCTCATCAGGTACGGGGATAAGAGATACGCAGTATTTT	CASSSGTGIRDTQYF
TRBV11-2	TRBD1	-	TRBJ1-6	TGTGCCAGCAGCTTAGCCGGACAGGGGAATCAATCACCCCTCCACTTT	CASSLAGQGNQSPLHF
TRBV5-1	TRBD1	few	TRBJ1-4	TGCGCCAGCAGCTGGGACAGGCATAATGAAAAACTGTTTTTT	CASSWDRHNEKLFF
TRBV11-2	-	-	TRBJ2-7	TGTGCCAGCAGCGCGATAAGAGGAAACTCCTACGAGCAGTACTTC	CASSAIRGNSYEQYF
TRBV9	TRBD1	-	TRBJ2-2	TGTGCCAGCAGCGTAGGAGACAGGGGAATCGGGGAGCTGTTTTTT	CASSVGDRGIGELFF
TRBV7-8	-	-	TRBJ2-3	TGTGCCAGCAGCTTAGCGGGGGGAATTCCGGGCAACCATCTAGATACGCAGTATTTT	CASSLAGGIPGNHLDTQYF
TRBV3-1/TRBV3-2	-	few	TRBJ2-2	TGTGCCAGCAGCCAAGATTATCTCCCCACCGGGGAGCTGTTTTTT	CASSQDYLPTGELFF
TRBV4-1	TRBD2	-	TRBJ2-1	TGCGCCAGCAGCCCCCGCGGAACTAGCGGGGGGACAAGGGATCAGTTCTTC	CASSPRGTSGGTRDQFF
TRBV21-1	-	-	TRBJ1-1	TGTGCCAGCAGCAAAGAGGATCGTGGGGACAGGTATCCAGCTTTCTTT	CASSKEDRGDRYPAFF
TRBV4-2	-	few	TRBJ2-2	TGTGCCAGCAGCCAAGATAGACTAGGGGCCGGGGAGCTGTTTTTT	CASSQDRLGAGELFF
TRBV19	TRBD2	-	TRBJ2-7	TGTGCCAGTAGTATCCTGGCGGGGGGACTGTACGAGCAGTACTTC	CASSILAGGLYEQYF
TRBV15	-	-	TRBJ1-2	TGTGCCACCAGCGACGGTACTAGGAGGGCTGGCTACACCTTC	CATSDGTRRAGYTF
TRBV7-2	TRBD2	once	TRBJ2-1	TGTGCCAGCAGCCCGGGACTAGCGAGGAATGAGCAGTTCTTC	CASSPGLARNEQFF
TRBV5-1	TRBD1	-	TRBJ2-3	TGCGCCAGCAGCCGGACAGGGGATTATTCAGATACGCAGTATTTT	CASSRTGDYSDTQYF
TRBV5-5	TRBD2	-	TRBJ2-1	TGTGCCAGCAGCTTGGACGGGGGGGACAATGAGCAGTTCTTC	CASSLDGGDNEQFF
TRBV30	-	-	TRBJ1-6	TGTGCCTGGAGAGGCGGAGGGGTGGTATTGAATTCACCCCTCCACTTT	CAWRGGGVVLNSPLHF
TRBV6-2/TRBV6-3	TRBD1	-	TRBJ2-7	TGTGCCAGCAGTTACACGACAGGGCCCTACGAGCAGTACTTC	CASSYTTGPYEQYF
TRBV4-1	-	-	TRBJ2-3	TGCGCCAGCAGCCAAGATTTTGAGGTTCCCAAGCTACGAGATACGCAGTATTTT	CASSQDFEVPKLRDTQYF
TRBV5-1	-	once	TRBJ1-2	TGCGCCAGCAGCTTAGACAGGACCCCTAACTATGGCTACACCTTC	CASSLDRTPNYGYTF
TRBV28	TRBD1	-	TRBJ1-2	TGTGCCAGCAGTTCTCCGGGACAGGCAATCCCTAACTATGGCTACACCTTC	CASSSPGQAIPNYGYTF
TRBV10-3	-	-	TRBJ1-5	TGTGCCATCCGAAACCCTGGAGCTCAGCCCCAGCATTTT	CAIRNPGAQPQHF
TRBV6-5	TRBD1	-	TRBJ2-1	TGTGCCAGCAGCCAGAGGGACAGTAATGAGCAGTTCTTC	CASSQRDSNEQFF
TRBV27	TRBD1	-	TRBJ2-1	TGTGCCAGCAGCTACTCGACAGGGTATGAGCAGTTCTTC	CASSYSTGYEQFF
TRBV4-1	-	-	TRBJ1-5	TGCGCCAGCAGCCAAGAGATAGGGGTCGGCAATCAGCCCCAGCATTTT	CASSQEIGVGNQPQHF
TRBV28	-	-	TRBJ2-1	TGTGCCAGCAGTTTGTCTAGCTACAATGAGCAGTTCTTC	CASSLSSYNEQFF
TRBV29-1	TRBD1	-	TRBJ1-5	TGCAGCGTCCGGACAGGGGATAATCAGCCCCAGCATTTT	CSVRTGDNQPQHF
TRBV5-5	TRBD2	-	TRBJ2-1	TGTGCCAGCAGCTCCGGACTAGCGGGGGGGTTTCTCGATGAGCAGTTCTTC	CASSSGLAGGFLDEQFF
TRBV28	-	-	TRBJ1-5	TGTGCCAGCAGTTCCCAGACAGGCAATCAGCCCCAGCATTTT	CASSSQTGNQPQHF
TRBV3-1/TRBV3-2	-	-	TRBJ1-6	TGTGCCAGCAGCCTTGGCCGGGACTACATGTATTCACCCCTCCACTTT	CASSLGRDYMYSPLHF
TRBV18	-	-	TRBJ2-1	TGTGCCAGCTCACTCCGGGAGACTCGCTACAATGAGCAGTTCTTC	CASSLRETRYNEQFF
TRBV5-1	-	-	TRBJ1-1	TGCGCCAGCAGCTTTTCCAGTTCCGCCACTGAAGCTTTCTTT	CASSFSSSATEAFF
TRBV5-4	-	-	TRBJ2-1	TGTGCCAGCAGCTTGGAGGTTCTAGAGCGGCAGTTCTTC	CASSLEVLERQFF
TRBV5-4	TRBD2	-	TRBJ2-5	TGTGCCAGCAGCCCTAGCGGGAGCTCGATAGAGACCCAGTACTTC	CASSPSGSSIETQYF
TRBV30	TRBD1	-	TRBJ2-7	TGTGCCTGGAGTCTGACAGGGTTCGGCGAGCAGTACTTC	CAWSLTGFGEQYF